Each of the 11 T cell receptor beta chains below was sequenced from the same sample in a study of vaccination and CD4 T cells after COVID-19. Sequence data for DNA of cultured CD4+ T cells were generated by the Oncomine TCR Beta short-read assay. TCRdb passed the PCR reads through MiXCR, listing each CDR3 protein once. The data contain approximately 12,000 distinct CDR3 sequences, 55% to 65% of them singletons. These receptors have no known antigen. Treatment described: roughly nine-day PBMC culture with coronavirus spike peptide pools or control peptides (ViraFEST assay). Sequenced material: CD4+ T cells from blood, cultured in vitro, taken before SARS-CoV-2 vaccination. Source of these receptors: a human donor who had recovered from COVID-19.

The J gene is TRBJ2-2, the V gene TRBV7-9; TRBD2 matches 8 bases. V lost 4 bases, J lost 7 bases, and 11 bases stayed unmatched. The CDR3 has 16 amino acids. Germline CDR1 SEHNR, CDR2 FQNEAQ (reference sequence). The CDR3 DNA follows: TGTGCCAGCAGCTCTCCGGGACTAGATGGCAACGGGGAGCTGTTTTTT. This sequence encodes CASSSPGLDGNGELFF.

This chain joins TRBV6-1 and TRBJ1-2; 8 bases align to TRBD1. CDR1 and CDR2 from the germline V gene are MNHNS and SASEGT. The CDR3 runs to 17 residues. V was clipped by 6 bases and J by 7 bases; unmatched bases: 19. The CDR3 spells CASRDMDRARRGSGYTF. The CDR3 region has the DNA TGTGCCAGCAGGGATATGGACAGGGCTAGGCGAGGAAGTGGCTACACCTTC.

For this clonotype: Compared with germline, one end of the junction differs, possibly owing to a read error. The chain employs TRBV19 and TRBJ1-5; D might be TRBD1 (5 bases). Germline values: CDR1 LNHDA, CDR2 SQIVND (reference sequence). This CDR3 is built from 17 residues. CDR3 coding DNA: TGTGCCAGTAGTATCCGGGGACCTTCTCTTAGCAGTCAGCCCCAGCATTTT. It translates to CASSIRGPSLSSQPQHF.

Only a few counts were recorded for this clonotype. The chain is built from TRBV20-1 and TRBJ2-1; possible D gene TRBD1, 5 bases. Germline V gene data show CDR1 as DFQATT and CDR2 as SNEGSKA (reference sequence). Trimming took 0 bases from V and 9 from J, leaving 15 bases between them. The CDR3 is 14 amino acids. This chain's CDR3 is CSARDLGRVTEQFF. Here the CDR3 DNA reads TGCAGTGCTAGAGATCTCGGCAGGGTGACTGAGCAGTTCTTC.

The chain joins TRBV6-1 to TRBJ2-3; the match to TRBD2 covers 12 bases. J was trimmed by 4 bases and V by 2 bases; bases with no gene match: 1. The CDR3 contains 15 residues. The germline gives CDR1 MNHNS, CDR2 SASEGT. The CDR3 reads CASSELAGGPDTQYF. The CDR3, as DNA: TGTGCCAGCAGTGAACTAGCGGGAGGGCCAGATACGCAGTATTTT.

This chain uses TRBV29-1 with TRBJ1-5, with 9 bases identical to TRBD1. Trimming cost V 3 bases and J 6 bases; bases outside gene matches: 6. This CDR3 has 14 residues. CDR1 is SQVTM and CDR2 is ANQGSEA in the germline V gene. The CDR3 DNA follows: TGCAGCGTTGACGACGGGACAGGGAGTCAGCCCCAGCATTTT. This codes for CSVDDGTGSQPQHF.

The chain joins TRBV4-3 to TRBJ2-4; no definite D call. Trimming shortened V by 2 bases and J by 0 bases, and 11 bases separated the two germline ends. This CDR3 is built from 16 residues. The V gene's germline CDR1 is LGHNA and CDR2 YSLEER. This chain's CDR3 is CASSQNRALAKNIQYF. CDR3 bases: TGCGCCAGCAGCCAAAACCGGGCACTAGCCAAAAACATTCAGTACTTC.

The rearrangement uses TRBV19 and TRBJ2-4; 8 bases match TRBD2. Germline trimming cut 6 bases from V and 9 bases from J; bases unmatched to any gene: 7. Germline V gene lookup returns CDR1 LNHDA and CDR2 SQIVND (reference sequence). The CDR3 totals 13 residues. CDR3 sequence reads: CASSEGLDGIQYF. CDR3 sequence (DNA): TGTGCCAGTAGCGAGGGACTAGATGGCATTCAGTACTTC.

This chain connects TRBV21-1 to TRBJ2-5; the table's D call, TRBD1, was not checked against the DNA. TRBV21-1 corresponds to a pseudogene. This CDR3 comprises 13 residues. CDR3 amino acids: CASSGRDGETQYF. CDR3 in DNA: TGTGCCAGCAGTGGCAGGGATGGAGAGACCCAGTACTTC.

The chain joins TRBV6-1 to TRBJ1-6; D might be TRBD1 (6 bases). The CDR3 covers 14 residues. Per germline, CDR1 MNHNS and CDR2 SASEGT. The V and J ends lost 10 bases and 4 bases respectively, with 14 bases between them. CDR3 nucleotides: TGTGCCACAAGGACAGCTTCTTATAATTCACCCCTCCACTTT. Translated, it gives CATRTASYNSPLHF.

V usage is TRBV6-1 and J usage is TRBJ2-5; TRBD1 agrees at 7 bases. Germline CDR1 is MNHNS and CDR2 is SASEGT. This CDR3 is 13 amino acids long. V shed 7 bases and J 2 bases; nucleotides not matched to a gene: 4. CDR3 in amino acids: CASNPQGQETQYF. The CDR3 coding sequence is TGTGCCAGCAACCCACAGGGGCAAGAGACCCAGTACTTC.